Listed below are T cell receptor beta chains from one sample, sequenced in a study of T cells after yellow fever vaccination. TCRdb independently ran MiXCR on the 5' RACE reads; one entry per CDR3 protein. The sample has 300,000 or so distinct CDR3 sequences, 8.1% seen once. The sequences come from PBMCs, collected 45 days after the first yellow fever vaccination. These receptor sequences come from a man aged 18 to 30 who received the YFV17D yellow fever vaccine. The CDR3 runs from the conserved cysteine through the conserved F or W. The D gene is left open where the match is weak. Size is omitted from some rows. Given values are once, few, many or a class for expanded clones.

size: NA; D: NA; J: TRBJ1-1; V: TRBV10-3; CDR3: CAISGVQTEAFF; DNA: TGTGCCATCAGTGGGGTTCAGACTGAAGCTTTCTTT
size: NA; D: TRBD2; J: TRBJ2-7; V: TRBV27; CDR3: CASSSQLAGGVEQYF; DNA: TGTGCCAGCAGTTCTCAACTAGCGGGGGGTGTCGAGCAGTACTTC
size: NA; D: NA; J: TRBJ1-4; V: TRBV10-3; CDR3: CAISLSGAGNEKLFF; DNA: TGTGCCATCAGTCTCTCGGGGGCCGGTAATGAAAAACTGTTTTTT
size: few; D: NA; J: TRBJ1-2; V: TRBV24-1; CDR3: CATSDFYYGYTF; DNA: TGTGCCACCAGTGATTTTTACTATGGCTACACCTTC
size: NA; D: NA; J: TRBJ2-2; V: TRBV30; CDR3: CASAGASGELFF; DNA: TGTGCCTCCGCGGGGGCCTCCGGGGAGCTGTTTTTT
size: NA; D: TRBD1; J: TRBJ1-1; V: TRBV19; CDR3: CASSHTGGTEAFF; DNA: TGTGCCAGTAGCCATACAGGGGGCACTGAAGCTTTCTTT
size: NA; D: NA; J: TRBJ2-1; V: TRBV30; CDR3: CAWSKGGSYNEQFF; DNA: TGTGCCTGGAGTAAGGGGGGCTCCTACAATGAGCAGTTCTTC
size: few; D: TRBD2; J: TRBJ2-1; V: TRBV2; CDR3: CASSELAGLDGEQFF; DNA: TGTGCCAGCAGTGAACTAGCGGGGCTTGACGGTGAGCAGTTCTTC
size: NA; D: NA; J: TRBJ1-1; V: TRBV12-3/TRBV12-4; CDR3: CASSFQVTLEAFF; DNA: TGTGCCAGCAGTTTTCAGGTGACTCTTGAAGCTTTCTTT
size: NA; D: TRBD1; J: TRBJ1-5; V: TRBV7-6; CDR3: CASAPGQGSNQPQHF; DNA: TGTGCCAGCGCCCCGGGACAGGGGAGCAATCAGCCCCAGCATTTT
size: NA; D: TRBD1; J: TRBJ1-3; V: TRBV20-1; CDR3: CSASRTGGNTIYF; DNA: TGCAGTGCAAGCAGGACAGGGGGCAACACCATATATTTT
size: NA; D: NA; J: TRBJ1-6; V: TRBV3-1; CDR3: CASSQGSYNSPLHF; DNA: TGTGCCAGCAGCCAGGGTTCCTATAATTCACCCCTCCACTTT
size: few; D: TRBD2; J: TRBJ2-1; V: TRBV29-1; CDR3: CSVHLGGNNEQFF; DNA: TGCAGCGTTCATCTGGGGGGGAACAATGAGCAGTTCTTC
size: few; D: NA; J: TRBJ2-3; V: TRBV6-2/TRBV6-3; CDR3: CASSQGGVEDTQYF; DNA: TGTGCCAGCAGTCAGGGGGGAGTTGAAGATACGCAGTATTTT
size: NA; D: TRBD1; J: TRBJ1-2; V: TRBV10-3; CDR3: CATTGVLYGYTF; DNA: TGTGCCACCACAGGGGTTCTCTATGGCTACACCTTC
size: NA; D: NA; J: TRBJ1-2; V: TRBV28; CDR3: CASSLGGPRTLANYGYTF; DNA: TGTGCCAGCAGTTTAGGTGGACCCAGGACTTTAGCTAACTATGGCTACACCTTC
size: many; D: TRBD1; J: TRBJ1-2; V: TRBV28; CDR3: CASSLGTGFPYGYTF; DNA: TGTGCCAGCAGTTTGGGGACAGGGTTTCCGTACGGCTACACCTTC
size: NA; D: NA; J: TRBJ2-3; V: TRBV5-4; CDR3: CASSSGPDTDTQYF; DNA: TGTGCCAGCAGCTCGGGACCAGACACAGATACGCAGTATTTT
size: NA; D: NA; J: TRBJ2-1; V: TRBV3-1; CDR3: CASSSGPVYNEQFF; DNA: TGTGCCAGCAGCTCGGGGCCAGTCTACAATGAGCAGTTCTTC
size: NA; D: TRBD1; J: TRBJ2-2; V: TRBV5-1; CDR3: CASSLNPGQGFGELFF; DNA: TGCGCCAGCAGCTTGAACCCGGGACAGGGGTTCGGGGAGCTGTTTTTT
size: NA; D: TRBD2; J: TRBJ2-3; V: TRBV5-4; CDR3: CASSLWIAGRGDTQYF; DNA: TGTGCCAGCAGCTTATGGATCGCGGGGAGGGGAGATACGCAGTATTTT
size: NA; D: TRBD1; J: TRBJ1-1; V: TRBV25-1; CDR3: CASRELGQAGTEAFF; DNA: TGTGCCAGCAGAGAACTCGGACAGGCGGGGACTGAAGCTTTCTTT
size: many; D: TRBD2; J: TRBJ2-5; V: TRBV11-1; CDR3: CASSLWGTTQETQYF; DNA: TGTGCCAGCAGCTTGTGGGGGACTACTCAAGAGACCCAGTACTTC
size: NA; D: NA; J: TRBJ2-7; V: TRBV27; CDR3: CASSFREFGSYEQYF; DNA: TGTGCCAGCAGTTTTCGGGAATTCGGCTCCTACGAGCAGTACTTC
size: few; D: TRBD2; J: TRBJ2-5; V: TRBV11-1; CDR3: CASSPGSGRAAQETQYF; DNA: TGTGCCAGCAGCCCGGGCTCAGGGAGGGCGGCGCAAGAGACCCAGTACTTC
size: many; D: NA; J: TRBJ1-1; V: TRBV5-1; CDR3: CASSDPGKAAFF; DNA: TGCGCCAGCAGCGATCCAGGGAAGGCAGCTTTCTTT
size: few; D: TRBD2; J: TRBJ2-3; V: TRBV7-2; CDR3: CASSPSGALNTQYF; DNA: TGTGCCAGCAGCCCTAGCGGGGCTCTAAATACGCAGTATTTT
size: few; D: TRBD1; J: TRBJ1-5; V: TRBV3-1; CDR3: CASSLGQENQPQHF; DNA: TGTGCCAGCAGTTTGGGACAGGAGAATCAGCCCCAGCATTTT
size: NA; D: NA; J: TRBJ1-5; V: TRBV5-4; CDR3: CASSLDGSEQPQHF; DNA: TGTGCCAGCAGCTTGGACGGGTCGGAGCAGCCCCAGCATTTT